One and the same sample provided the 27 T cell receptor beta chains below, sequenced in a study of T cell changes during pregnancy in multiple sclerosis. The data were produced by immunoSEQ multiplex PCR, yet TCRdb's version contains in-frame clones alone and is incomplete. The table has over 45,000 clones, 90% to 95% seen once; the top ten hold around 2.8%. Source: peripheral blood, taken in the third trimester of pregnancy. The receptors come from a female donor in good health, enrolled as a control in a pregnancy study.

V usage is TRBV11-3 and J usage is TRBJ2-3; 11 nucleotides match TRBD2. CDR1 is SGHNT, CDR2 YENEEA, per germline. This CDR3 is 13 amino acids long. V was clipped by 4 bases and J by 14 bases; unmatched bases: 8. The CDR3 nucleotides are TGTGCCAGCAGCTCGATGACTAGCGGGGAGGGGTATTTT. Amino acids: CASSSMTSGEGYF.

The rearrangement uses TRBV5-1 and TRBJ2-7, with 14 bases identical to TRBD2. This CDR3 region has 16 residues. Germline V gives CDR1 SGHRS, CDR2 YFSETQ. The J segment lost 6 bases and the V segment lost 3 bases, leaving 8 bases of the junction unmatched. The CDR3 is CASSSSGTSGSSEQYF. The CDR3, as DNA: TGCGCCAGCAGCTCATCCGGGACTAGCGGGAGCAGCGAGCAGTACTTC.

The chain couples TRBV18 to TRBJ2-3; a possible D gene is TRBD2 (5 bases). The CDR3 consists of 15 residues. Trimming left V 1 base short and J 2 bases short, with 10 bases between. Germline CDR1 reads KGHSH; CDR2 reads LQKENI. In DNA form, the CDR3 reads TGTGCCAGCTCACCACGGGAGCGGACCACAGATACGCAGTATTTT. The encoded protein is CASSPRERTTDTQYF.

This clone was detected once. This chain links TRBV27 with TRBJ2-3; 13 bases are shared with TRBD2. CDR3 length: 18 amino acids. V trimming: 5 bases; J trimming: 0 bases; junction bases outside the gene matches: 8. Germline V gene lookup returns CDR1 MNHEY and CDR2 SMNVEV (reference sequence). The CDR3 loop reads CASSSSGLAGPSTDTQYF. CDR3 nucleotide sequence: TGTGCCAGCAGTAGCTCGGGACTAGCGGGACCGAGCACAGATACGCAGTATTTT.

This clone was observed once. The chain combines TRBV6-6 with TRBJ1-6; D gene unclear. The germline V gene has CDR1 MNHNY and CDR2 SVGAGI (reference sequence). The CDR3 has 13 residues. V was pared by 6 bases and J by 10 bases, with 13 bases between. The CDR3 DNA sequence: TGTGCCAGCAGAGCAGAGGGCGAGTCACCCCTCCACTTT. It encodes CASRAEGESPLHF.

The rearrangement joins TRBV7-3 to TRBJ2-7; D not certain. The ends were cut back, 1 base at V and 2 bases at J, with 6 bases in the middle. From germline, CDR1 is SGHTA and CDR2 FQGTGA. This CDR3 is 13 amino acids long. The CDR3 here is CASSLIPAYEQYF. Here the CDR3 DNA reads TGTGCCAGCAGCTTAATACCAGCCTACGAGCAGTACTTC.

The V gene is TRBV6-1, the J gene TRBJ1-1, with D unresolved. V was pared by 2 bases and J by 3 bases, with 7 bases between. CDR1 and CDR2 (germline): MNHNS, SASEGT. The CDR3 is 13 residues long. As DNA, the CDR3 is TGTGCCAGCAGTGAATCCTTTGACACTGAAGCTTTCTTT. This translates into CASSESFDTEAFF.

The V gene is TRBV5-1, the J gene TRBJ2-3, with D maybe TRBD2 (5 bases). Per the germline V gene, CDR1 is SGHRS and CDR2 is YFSETQ. The V end was cut by 0 bases, the J end by 0 bases, with 11 bases between. The CDR3 spans 16 residues. The CDR3: CASSLGGLSSTDTQYF. The CDR3 DNA is TGCGCCAGCAGCTTGGGAGGACTCTCTAGCACAGATACGCAGTATTTT.

The chain recombines TRBV27 with TRBJ1-1; D possibly corresponds to TRBD1 (5 bases). Germline V CDR1 and CDR2: MNHEY, SMNVEV (reference sequence). The CDR3 loop spans 13 amino acids. Trimming cost V 10 bases and J 2 bases, with 14 bases left between them. The CDR3 nucleotides read TGTGCCACGAAGTATCAGGGTAACACTGAAGCTTTCTTT. Amino acids: CATKYQGNTEAFF.

The J gene is TRBJ2-5, the V gene TRBV14; D might be TRBD1 (6 bases). The CDR3 runs 14 residues. Germline loops: CDR1 SGHDN, CDR2 FVKESK. With 1 base removed from V and 9 bases from J, the gap between germline ends came to 15 bases. The CDR3 DNA follows: TGTGCCAGCAGCCAAGGGGGGCCCCACGCGGCCCAGTACTTC. This gives the protein CASSQGGPHAAQYF.

This rearrangement joins TRBV6-5 to TRBJ2-1, with 11 bases aligning to TRBD1. J gave up 6 bases and V 6 bases, and 4 bases lay outside the gene matches. CDR3 size: 14 residues. Germline CDR1 is MNHEY and CDR2 is SVGAGI. The CDR3 nucleotides are TGTGCCAGCAGAGAAGGGACAGGGGGCAATGAGCAGTTCTTC. This gives the protein CASREGTGGNEQFF.

The chain is built from TRBV5-4 and TRBJ2-5; D possibly corresponds to TRBD1 (6 bases). CDR1 is SGHNT and CDR2 is YYREEE in the germline V gene (reference sequence). Deletions cut 1 base from V and 2 bases from J, with 12 bases between. This CDR3 has 15 amino acids. The CDR3 region has the DNA TGTGCCAGCAGCTTGCGCAGGGGTCGGCAAGAGACCCAGTACTTC. Protein sequence: CASSLRRGRQETQYF.

The V gene is TRBV10-3, the J gene TRBJ1-1; 10 bases agree with TRBD1. The CDR3 loop spans 15 amino acids. The trim removed 3 bases at V and 4 bases at J, leaving 5 bases unmatched. Germline-derived CDR1 and CDR2 are ENHRY and SYGVKD. The CDR3 loop reads CAISDLDRGSTEAFF. For the CDR3, the DNA is TGTGCCATCAGTGATCTGGACAGGGGGTCCACTGAAGCTTTCTTT.

The chain carries TRBV5-4 and TRBJ2-7, with D maybe TRBD1 (6 bases). The germline gives CDR1 SGHNT, CDR2 YYREEE (reference sequence). With 3 bases removed from V and 3 bases from J, the gap between germline ends came to 13 bases. This CDR3 has 14 residues. The DNA for the CDR3 is TGTGCCAGCAGCTATTCAGGGGCTTACTACGAGCAGTACTTC. It is translated as CASSYSGAYYEQYF.

The chain links TRBV5-6 to TRBJ1-1; unclear D gene. Germline loops: CDR1 SGHDT, CDR2 YYEEEE. This CDR3 is built from 13 residues. V gave up 7 bases and J gave up 3 bases, with 13 bases separating them. The CDR3 DNA follows: TGTGCCAGCTCCATGAGCGGGTACACTGAAGCTTTCTTT. It translates to CASSMSGYTEAFF.

The chain recombines TRBV7-9 with TRBJ2-1; possibly TRBD1 for D (6 bases). The length of the CDR3 is 18 residues. CDR1 is SEHNR, CDR2 FQNEAQ, per germline (reference sequence). V was pared by 4 bases and J by 8 bases, with 27 bases between. The CDR3 bases are TGTGCCAGCAGCTCCCCGGTTTCGTCAGGGGCCCCTCTGGATGAGCAGTTCTTC. It is translated as CASSSPVSSGAPLDEQFF. The whole variable domain, filled in from reference TRBV7-9 and TRBJ2-1, reads DTGVSQNPRHKITKRGQNVTFRCDPISEHNRLYWYRQTLGQGPEFLTYFQNEAQLEKSRLLSDRFSAERPKGSFSTLEIQRTEQGDSAMYLCASSSPVSSGAPLDEQFFGPGTRLTVL.

V gene TRBV2 combines with J gene TRBJ1-6, with a possible D match to TRBD1 (6 bases). This CDR3 is built from 16 residues. In germline, CDR1 is SNHLY, CDR2 FYNNEI. V dropped 3 bases and J dropped 8 bases, with 17 bases sitting between them. CDR3 residues: CASSDPTGSMDSPLHF. For the CDR3, the DNA is TGTGCCAGCAGTGACCCCACAGGGAGCATGGATTCACCCCTCCACTTT. Filled out from reference TRBV2 and TRBJ1-6, the complete variable domain reads EPEVTQTPSHQVTQMGQEVILRCVPISNHLYFYWYRQILGQKVEFLVSFYNNEISEKSEIFDDQFSVERPDGSNFTLKIRSTKLEDSAMYFCASSDPTGSMDSPLHFGNGTRLTVT.

V gene TRBV4-1 combines with J gene TRBJ2-1; perhaps TRBD1 as D (6 bases). Germline assignment: CDR1 MGHRA and CDR2 YSYEKL. The CDR3 is 13 amino acids. The germline V and J ends were trimmed by 0 bases and 10 bases, with 10 bases remaining between them. Here the CDR3 DNA reads TGCGCCAGCAGCCAAGAACAGGGAAGGGAGCAGTTCTTC. Its translation: CASSQEQGREQFF.

The chain combines TRBV28 with TRBJ2-3, with 9 bases identical to TRBD1. The ends lost 7 bases at V and 3 bases at J; junction bases unmatched: 11. The CDR3 is 16 residues long. CDR1 and CDR2 (germline): MDHEN, SYDVKM. The CDR3, as DNA: TGTGCCAGCACCCCGGTCGGGACAGGGTTAACAGATACGCAGTATTTT. It translates to CASTPVGTGLTDTQYF.

The V and J genes are TRBV30 and TRBJ2-2, with D unclear. V lost 0 bases and J 5 bases, leaving 10 bases between the germline ends. From germline, CDR1 is GTSNPN and CDR2 SVGIG (reference sequence). The CDR3 extends over 14 amino acids. CDR3 in DNA: TGTGCCTGGAGTGTATTGCGGAATACCGGGGAGCTGTTTTTT. Translation gives CAWSVLRNTGELFF.

V gene TRBV18 combines with J gene TRBJ1-3; 8 positions match TRBD1. CDR3 size: 15 residues. In germline, CDR1 is KGHSH, CDR2 LQKENI. With 6 bases clipped from V and 0 bases from J, the junction kept 4 bases outside the gene matches. Here the CDR3 DNA reads TGTGCCAGCTCTCCGGGACAGGTCTCTGGAAACACCATATATTTT. Translating gives CASSPGQVSGNTIYF.

Only one count was recorded for this clone. The junction departs from the called germline gene at one end, perhaps through a read error. The chain is built from TRBV20-1 and TRBJ1-1; TRBD1 might be the D (5 bases). The CDR3 is made up of 11 amino acids. Germline V CDR1 and CDR2: DFQATT, SNEGSKA (reference sequence). CDR3 sequence (DNA): TGCAGTGCTGTCCGGGACTCCGGCCCCACTTTT. Its protein product is CSAVRDSGPTF.

The rearrangement links TRBV2 to TRBJ2-3; maybe TRBD2 (7 bases). The CDR3 sequence is 15 residues long. V was shortened by 4 bases and J by 7 bases, with 18 bases between the two germline ends. In germline, CDR1 is SNHLY, CDR2 FYNNEI. As DNA, the CDR3 is TGTGCCAGCAGTGTGGTAGGGGGGGGCCACTATACGCAGTATTTT. It specifies CASSVVGGGHYTQYF.

The chain couples TRBV19 to TRBJ1-5; D is ambiguous. With 5 bases removed from V and 0 bases from J, the gap between germline ends came to 11 bases. CDR1 LNHDA and CDR2 SQIVND come from the germline V gene (reference sequence). This CDR3 has 15 amino acids. CDR3 coding DNA: TGTGCCAGTAGTGTACAGCCTAATAGCAATCAGCCCCAGCATTTT. Protein: CASSVQPNSNQPQHF.

The gene calls are TRBV5-5 and TRBJ2-2; D is perhaps TRBD1 (5 bases). V lost 0 bases, J lost 3 bases, and 9 bases lay in between. The germline V gene has CDR1 SGHKS and CDR2 YYEKEE (reference sequence). This CDR3 has 15 residues. This chain's CDR3 is CASSLAVTDTGELFF. The CDR3 DNA is TGTGCCAGCAGCTTGGCAGTGACAGACACCGGGGAGCTGTTTTTT.

The rearrangement links TRBV27 to TRBJ2-4; 7 bases match TRBD1. CDR1 is MNHEY, CDR2 SMNVEV, per germline (reference sequence). The V segment lost 7 bases and the J segment 0 bases; nucleotides outside the gene matches: 6. The CDR3 is 15 residues long. The CDR3 DNA follows: TGTGCCAGCAAAACAGGGGACCTAGCCAAAAACATTCAGTACTTC. As protein: CASKTGDLAKNIQYF.

The chain employs TRBV6-1 and TRBJ2-1, with 13 positions matching TRBD2. The CDR3 has 15 amino acids. Germline CDR1 and CDR2: MNHNS and SASEGT. V lost 1 base and J lost 7; bases outside the gene matches: 1. CDR3 DNA sequence: TGTGCCAGCAGTGAAGGGACTAGCGGGAGAAATGAGCAGTTCTTC. Protein: CASSEGTSGRNEQFF.